This T cell receptor beta chain was obtained from a study of shared clonotypes between healthy human individuals. Study overall: A couple of female and a few male donors aged 18 to 49 were enrolled.

Notes on this clone: Its matching antigen is unknown.

V lost 1 base and J lost 2, with 12 bases in between. The germline CDR1 and CDR2 sequences are MGHRA and YSYEKL. The CDR3 contains 16 residues. Study-level points and caveats: A small donor pool kept down the genetic and exposure-history diversity that was represented. The four-donor shared clonotypes exceeded non-shared clonotypes in generation probability, with non-shared ones scoring lower. When naive CD4 clonotypes were compared across four donors, about 4.8% were shared.

Here immunoSEQ multiplex PCR was the method, and the copy in TCRdb shows in-frame clones only, minus some. The sample consists of millions of clones, roughly 94% of them appearing once. Sequenced: naive CD4+ T cells sorted from blood. As for subset: CD45RA+ positively selected. The sequence was collected from a man between 18 and 29 years old in good health. The V and J genes are TRBV4-1 and TRBJ2-1; D is perhaps TRBD1 or TRBD2 (5 bases each). DNA of the CDR3: TGCGCCAGCAGCCAAGGTCAGGGAGTAACCTACAATGAGCAGTTCTTC. As protein: CASSQGQGVTYNEQFF.